This T cell receptor (beta chain) was sequenced during a study of blood T cell repertoires in COVID-19. Study background: In each case, the material was cDNA or gDNA derived from T cells, B-cell-depleted T cells, or PBMCs.

This table comes from immunoSEQ multiplex PCR, and its TCRdb copy is limited to in-frame clones, with some not included. The sample yields about 110,000 clones, around 85% seen once. Germline V gene data show CDR1 as GTSNPN and CDR2 as SVGIG (reference sequence). V trimming: 8 bases; J trimming: 2 bases; junction bases outside the gene matches: 12. The CDR3 extends over 15 amino acids. The chain is built from TRBV30 and TRBJ1-2; 9 nucleotides align to TRBD1. The sample was peripheral blood. The TCR was taken from a human donor in a cohort sampled during active COVID-19. Here the CDR3 DNA reads TGTGCCGGACGAAGACGGGACAGGGTGAACTATGGCTACACCTTC. Protein product: CAGRRRDRVNYGYTF.